A selection of T cell receptor beta chains follows, all from one sample in a study of OX40 agonist ivuxolimab in advanced cancers. Sequenced by immunoSEQ multiplex PCR; TCRdb stores in-frame clones only, minus some. The data contain about 84,000 clones, approximately 89% of them singletons. The source material was CD4+ or CD8+ T cells sorted from blood, sampled in a trial of the OX40 agonist ivuxolimab. The receptors here all came from an adult with an advanced solid tumor such as melanoma, head and neck, liver or kidney cancer. Each CDR3 is given with its conserved first and last residue. A D gene is named only where the DNA matches it firmly. Not all rows give a size; the values are once, few, many and, for expanded clones, a class.

j_gene: TRBJ1-1; abundance: .; d_gene: .; v_gene: TRBV19; CDR3nt: TGTGCCAGTAGTATACAATGGGGGTACGCTGAAGCTTTCTTT; CDR3aa: CASSIQWGYAEAFF
j_gene: TRBJ2-3; abundance: .; d_gene: TRBD2; v_gene: TRBV9; CDR3nt: TGTGCCAGCAGCTCTCGTTTGGTGGGGGGACTAGCCTCAGATACGCAGTATTTT; CDR3aa: CASSSRLVGGLASDTQYF
j_gene: TRBJ1-5; abundance: once; d_gene: .; v_gene: TRBV2; CDR3nt: TGTGCCAGCAGGGGTGACAGCTATCTCCAGCCCCAGCATTTT; CDR3aa: CASRGDSYLQPQHF
j_gene: TRBJ2-3; abundance: .; d_gene: .; v_gene: TRBV15; CDR3nt: TGTGCCACCAGCAGACCTGACGGAGATACGCAGTATTTT; CDR3aa: CATSRPDGDTQYF
j_gene: TRBJ2-1; abundance: .; d_gene: TRBD2; v_gene: TRBV7-2; CDR3nt: TGTGCCAGCAGCTTAGGGTCTAGCGGGAAATCCTACAATGAGCAGTTCTTC; CDR3aa: CASSLGSSGKSYNEQFF
j_gene: TRBJ2-1; abundance: .; d_gene: .; v_gene: TRBV9; CDR3nt: TGTGCCAGCAGCGTGACACCCGGATTGCACAATGAGCAGTTCTTC; CDR3aa: CASSVTPGLHNEQFF
j_gene: TRBJ1-1; abundance: few; d_gene: .; v_gene: TRBV14; CDR3nt: TGTGCCAGCAGCCAATCACTGGGGGAGGTGAACACTGAAGCTTTCTTT; CDR3aa: CASSQSLGEVNTEAFF
j_gene: TRBJ1-5; abundance: .; d_gene: .; v_gene: TRBV6-6; CDR3nt: TGTGCCAGCACCCCCGTCGGGGGACTGCGGCCCCAGCATTTT; CDR3aa: CASTPVGGLRPQHF
j_gene: TRBJ1-2; abundance: .; d_gene: .; v_gene: TRBV10-3; CDR3nt: TGTGCCATCAGTGACCATCGAGGGGCCGGTATTAACTATGGCTACACCTTC; CDR3aa: CAISDHRGAGINYGYTF
j_gene: TRBJ2-3; abundance: .; d_gene: .; v_gene: TRBV5-1; CDR3nt: TGCGCCAGCAGCTCACCGGGACCAGATACGCAGTATTTT; CDR3aa: CASSSPGPDTQYF
j_gene: TRBJ2-5; abundance: .; d_gene: TRBD1; v_gene: TRBV28; CDR3nt: TGTGCCAGCAGGCCTAGGGGGCCGGGAGAGACCCAGTACTTC; CDR3aa: CASRPRGPGETQYF
j_gene: TRBJ2-2; abundance: .; d_gene: TRBD1; v_gene: TRBV10-3; CDR3nt: TGTGCCATCAGTCCGACAGGGCCCCCTGCGAACACCGGGGAGCTGTTTTTT; CDR3aa: CAISPTGPPANTGELFF
j_gene: TRBJ1-4; abundance: once; d_gene: .; v_gene: TRBV5-8; CDR3nt: TGTGCCAGCAGCGGAAGAATGGACATCGGTGAAAAACTGTTTTTT; CDR3aa: CASSGRMDIGEKLFF
j_gene: TRBJ1-5; abundance: once; d_gene: .; v_gene: TRBV25-1; CDR3nt: TGTGCCAGCAGTGAACGGGGTAACCAGCCCCAGCATTTT; CDR3aa: CASSERGNQPQHF
j_gene: TRBJ2-5; abundance: .; d_gene: .; v_gene: TRBV28; CDR3nt: TGTGCCAGCAGTTTGCGAGGGACCGCCCAAGAGACCCAGTACTTC; CDR3aa: CASSLRGTAQETQYF
j_gene: TRBJ2-5; abundance: .; d_gene: .; v_gene: TRBV5-1; CDR3nt: TGCGCCAGCAGCGAGGGACGGACCCAAGAGACCCAGTACTTC; CDR3aa: CASSEGRTQETQYF
j_gene: TRBJ1-2; abundance: .; d_gene: .; v_gene: TRBV5-6; CDR3nt: TGTGCCAGCAGCTTGGCCGGGCCCCGGGGCTACACCTTC; CDR3aa: CASSLAGPRGYTF
j_gene: TRBJ1-1; abundance: .; d_gene: .; v_gene: TRBV25-1; CDR3nt: TGTGCCAGCAGTGATTCGTCCCTGGGGAGGACTGAAGCTTTCTTT; CDR3aa: CASSDSSLGRTEAFF
j_gene: TRBJ1-5; abundance: .; d_gene: .; v_gene: TRBV4-1; CDR3nt: TGCGCCAGCAGCCAAGGTGCCCCTTACACAGCTCAGCCCCAGCATTTT; CDR3aa: CASSQGAPYTAQPQHF
j_gene: TRBJ2-7; abundance: .; d_gene: TRBD2; v_gene: TRBV30; CDR3nt: TGTGCCTGGAGCCCCCAGCGGACTAGCGGGAGCTACGAGCAGTACTTC; CDR3aa: CAWSPQRTSGSYEQYF
j_gene: TRBJ2-7; abundance: .; d_gene: TRBD2; v_gene: TRBV11-2; CDR3nt: TGTGCCAGCAGCCCATTAGGACGAGCGGGAGCGCGCGGCGAGCAGTACTTC; CDR3aa: CASSPLGRAGARGEQYF
j_gene: TRBJ2-7; abundance: .; d_gene: .; v_gene: TRBV6-6; CDR3nt: TGTGCCAGCAGTAGGTCTTTGGGGCCGCCCTACGAGCAGTACTTC; CDR3aa: CASSRSLGPPYEQYF
j_gene: TRBJ1-5; abundance: .; d_gene: TRBD1; v_gene: TRBV19; CDR3nt: TGTGCCAGTAGTCCGCAAAGGACAGGGGCCAATCAGCCCCAGCATTTT; CDR3aa: CASSPQRTGANQPQHF
j_gene: TRBJ2-3; abundance: .; d_gene: TRBD2; v_gene: TRBV30; CDR3nt: TGTGCCTGGAATGACCGGGGGGCAGATACGCAGTATTTT; CDR3aa: CAWNDRGADTQYF
j_gene: TRBJ1-3; abundance: .; d_gene: .; v_gene: TRBV28; CDR3nt: TGTGCCAGCAGTTTGACCGCAGGGCCTGGAAACACCATATATTTT; CDR3aa: CASSLTAGPGNTIYF
j_gene: TRBJ2-3; abundance: once; d_gene: .; v_gene: TRBV7-2; CDR3nt: TGTGCCAGCAGCTTATCAACCCCTGGAGATACGCAGTATTTT; CDR3aa: CASSLSTPGDTQYF
j_gene: TRBJ2-3; abundance: .; d_gene: TRBD2; v_gene: TRBV7-2; CDR3nt: TGTGCCAGCAGACCCGTAGCGGGAGTCACAGATACGCAGTATTTT; CDR3aa: CASRPVAGVTDTQYF
j_gene: TRBJ1-1; abundance: .; d_gene: TRBD1; v_gene: TRBV5-4; CDR3nt: TGTGCCAGCAATCCAGGGGGATTCAACACTGAAGCTTTCTTT; CDR3aa: CASNPGGFNTEAFF
j_gene: TRBJ1-5; abundance: .; d_gene: TRBD1; v_gene: TRBV19; CDR3nt: TGTGCCAGTAGTCCCCGGGACAGGGGACTCCAGCCCCAGCATTTT; CDR3aa: CASSPRDRGLQPQHF
j_gene: TRBJ1-1; abundance: .; d_gene: .; v_gene: TRBV7-2; CDR3nt: TGTGCCAGCACCCGCGGACAGACGAACACTGAAGCTTTCTTT; CDR3aa: CASTRGQTNTEAFF
j_gene: TRBJ2-1; abundance: .; d_gene: .; v_gene: TRBV7-2; CDR3nt: TGTGCCAGCAGCTTAGCGTCGAGTCGGTTCTTC; CDR3aa: CASSLASSRFF
j_gene: TRBJ1-1; abundance: .; d_gene: .; v_gene: TRBV18; CDR3nt: TGTGCCAGCTCACCTACGATACTGAACACTGAAGCTTTCTTT; CDR3aa: CASSPTILNTEAFF
j_gene: TRBJ2-3; abundance: .; d_gene: TRBD1; v_gene: TRBV29-1; CDR3nt: TGCAGCGTGTGGACAGGGGGCGGCACAGATACGCAGTATTTT; CDR3aa: CSVWTGGGTDTQYF
j_gene: TRBJ1-3; abundance: .; d_gene: TRBD1; v_gene: TRBV5-1; CDR3nt: TGCGCCAGCAGCCCCCGACAGGGTACCTCTGGAAACACCATATATTTT; CDR3aa: CASSPRQGTSGNTIYF
j_gene: TRBJ2-3; abundance: .; d_gene: .; v_gene: TRBV7-9; CDR3nt: TGTGCCAGCAGGCGTATGATCACAGATACGCAGTATTTT; CDR3aa: CASRRMITDTQYF
j_gene: TRBJ2-1; abundance: .; d_gene: .; v_gene: TRBV6-4; CDR3nt: TGTGCCAGCAGTGACCTGACAGGCCACAATGAGCAGTTCTTC; CDR3aa: CASSDLTGHNEQFF
j_gene: TRBJ1-4; abundance: .; d_gene: .; v_gene: TRBV30; CDR3nt: TGTGCCTGGAGTGTGGGGTCAGGGATTGAAAAACTGTTTTTT; CDR3aa: CAWSVGSGIEKLFF
j_gene: TRBJ1-2; abundance: .; d_gene: TRBD1; v_gene: TRBV4-3; CDR3nt: TGCGCCAGCAGCCAAGCTTACAGGGGGCTAGGTGGCTACACCTTC; CDR3aa: CASSQAYRGLGGYTF
j_gene: TRBJ2-4; abundance: .; d_gene: .; v_gene: TRBV28; CDR3nt: TGTGCCAGCAAGGGACCCGGGCTTAGAAACATTCAGTACTTC; CDR3aa: CASKGPGLRNIQYF
j_gene: TRBJ2-3; abundance: .; d_gene: TRBD1; v_gene: TRBV14; CDR3nt: TGTGCCAGCTTCAGGACAGGGGTCACAGATACGCAGTATTTT; CDR3aa: CASFRTGVTDTQYF